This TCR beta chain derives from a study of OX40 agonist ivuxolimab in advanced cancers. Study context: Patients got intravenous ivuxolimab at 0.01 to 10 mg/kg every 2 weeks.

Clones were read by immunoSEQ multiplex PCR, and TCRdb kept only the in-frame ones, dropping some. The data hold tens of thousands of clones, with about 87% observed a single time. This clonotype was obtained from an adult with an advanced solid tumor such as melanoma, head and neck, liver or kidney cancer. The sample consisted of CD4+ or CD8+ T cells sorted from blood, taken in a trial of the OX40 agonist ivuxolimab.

The CDR3 bases are TGCGCCAGCAGCCAAGAAAATGCGAAGCGGGAGCAGTTCTTC. This translates into CASSQENAKREQFF. The chain recombines TRBV4-1 with TRBJ2-1; tentatively, D is TRBD2 (5 bases). The V and J ends lost 0 bases and 10 bases respectively, with 13 bases between them. CDR3 length: 14 residues. Germline lookup yields CDR1 MGHRA and CDR2 YSYEKL.